The 29 T cell receptor beta chains reported below all come from one sample, sequenced in a study of CD8 T cells in ankylosing spondylitis. Study observations and caveats: Seemingly characteristic of ankylosing spondylitis blood was a TCR beta motif consisting of 7 or 8 highly homologous variants.

TCRdb used MiXCR to reprocess the 5' RACE reads, holding one entry per CDR3 protein. The sample has 350,000 or so distinct CDR3 sequences, 8% seen once; the top ten hold roughly 15%. These receptors lack a known antigen. The sequencing input was blood, either unsorted or a sorted T cell fraction (not recorded which). The receptors come from a male donor with ankylosing spondylitis.

The V call is TRBV7-9, the J call TRBJ1-5; 7 positions agree with TRBD1. The germline V gene encodes CDR1 SEHNR and CDR2 FQNEAQ (reference sequence). V shed 5 bases and J 2 bases; nucleotides not matched to a gene: 6. CDR3 length equals 15 residues. In DNA, the CDR3 is TGTGCCAGCAGCCTGGGGGACAGCGGCAATCAGCCCCAGCATTTT. Its protein product is CASSLGDSGNQPQHF.

Many counts were recorded for this clonotype. The rearrangement links TRBV12-3 or TRBV12-4 to TRBJ2-3, with D unclear. This CDR3 is 13 amino acids long. V lost 6 bases and J lost 7, with 14 bases in between. The CDR3 reads CASRAPWAHTQYF. CDR3 DNA sequence: TGTGCCAGCAGGGCGCCATGGGCCCATACGCAGTATTTT.

The table lists this clonotype with many counts. The chain has TRBV6-5 and TRBJ2-7, with 8 nucleotides matching TRBD1. CDR1 is MNHEY, CDR2 SVGAGI, per germline. V gave up 0 bases and J gave up 1 base; unmatched junction bases: 5. The CDR3 contains 16 residues. CDR3 DNA: TGTGCCAGCAGTTACTCTATGGGGACAGGATCCTACGAGCAGTACTTC. This sequence encodes CASSYSMGTGSYEQYF.

This chain joins TRBV29-1 and TRBJ2-2; D gene uncertain. CDR3 length: 11 amino acids. Germline assignment: CDR1 SQVTM and CDR2 ANQGSEA. V was clipped by 4 bases and J by 3 bases, with 3 bases between them. The CDR3 bases are TGCAGCGTTGCCCACACCGGGGAGCTGTTTTTT. This translates into CSVAHTGELFF.

This clonotype showed up many times. V usage is TRBV6-1 and J usage is TRBJ1-5; weak D call: TRBD1 (5 bases). The length of the CDR3 is 12 residues. CDR1 MNHNS and CDR2 SASEGT come from the germline V gene. Trimming took 4 bases from V and 5 from J, leaving 6 bases between them. CDR3 sequence: CASSGGDQPQHF. The CDR3 DNA sequence: TGTGCCAGCAGTGGGGGGGATCAGCCCCAGCATTTT.

This rearrangement joins TRBV18 to TRBJ2-7; the D gene is possibly TRBD1 (5 bases). Trimming removed 6 bases from V and 7 bases from J, with 13 bases in between. The CDR3 runs 12 residues. Per germline, CDR1 KGHSH and CDR2 LQKENI. In DNA form, the CDR3 reads TGTGCCAGCTCGGGGCCCTTACGGGAGCAGTACTTC. Translation: CASSGPLREQYF.

This clonotype was observed many times. The chain links TRBV6-4 to TRBJ2-2, with D maybe TRBD2 (7 bases). The CDR3 has 17 residues. Germline V lookup: CDR1 MRHNA, CDR2 SNTAGT. V dropped 3 bases and J dropped 4 bases, with 18 bases sitting between them. As DNA, the CDR3 is TGTGCCAGCAGTGAGGGGGGGGCCAAGGAGGCCACCGGGGAGCTGTTTTTT. It specifies CASSEGGAKEATGELFF.

This sequence joins TRBV6-1 and TRBJ1-4; maybe TRBD1 (5 bases). This CDR3 has 15 amino acids. V lost 6 bases and J lost 5, with 16 bases in between. Germline V lookup: CDR1 MNHNS, CDR2 SASEGT. The CDR3 nucleotides read TGTGCCAGCAGACGATCCGGGACCTGGAATGAAAAACTGTTTTTT. Translation: CASRRSGTWNEKLFF.

The V call is TRBV12-3 or TRBV12-4, the J call TRBJ2-5; D possibly matches TRBD1 or TRBD2 (5 bases each). The CDR3 is made up of 14 amino acids. The V gene lost 4 bases and the J gene lost 4 bases, with 13 bases spanning the gap. The CDR3 nucleotides read TGTGCCAGCAGTTATGGAGGAACAGGAGAGACCCAGTACTTC. Its translation is CASSYGGTGETQYF.

This clonotype was detected only a few times. The V call is TRBV15, the J call TRBJ1-2; D is unclear. Deletions cut 0 bases from V and 8 bases from J, with 7 bases between. The CDR3 sequence is 12 residues long. Germline V gene data show CDR1 as LNHNV and CDR2 as YYDKDF (reference sequence). The chain's CDR3 is CATSRDNSGYTF. In DNA, the CDR3 is TGTGCCACCAGCAGAGATAACTCCGGCTACACCTTC.

V gene TRBV7-3 combines with J gene TRBJ2-1; 8 nucleotides agree with TRBD2. The CDR3 is 16 residues long. Germline CDR1 SGHTA, CDR2 FQGTGA. Losses at the gene ends were 2 bases for V and 4 bases for J; bases not matched to a gene: 7. CDR3 sequence reads: CASSLGPGGQYNEQFF. DNA for the CDR3: TGTGCCAGCAGCTTAGGCCCGGGGGGGCAGTACAATGAGCAGTTCTTC.

This clonotype was seen a few times. V is TRBV19 and J is TRBJ1-5; D ambiguous. Trimming took 7 bases from V and 0 from J, leaving 10 bases between them. This CDR3 has 14 amino acids. In germline, CDR1 is LNHDA, CDR2 SQIVND (reference sequence). The chain's CDR3 is CASISGPSNQPQHF. In DNA form, the CDR3 reads TGTGCCAGTATTTCCGGGCCTAGCAATCAGCCCCAGCATTTT.

The V and J genes are TRBV5-6 and TRBJ2-5; the match to TRBD1 covers 9 bases. Germline CDR1 and CDR2: SGHDT and YYEEEE. The CDR3 spans 14 residues. V was pared by 10 bases and J by 1 base, with 8 bases of the junction left unmatched. The CDR3 region is CASATGQGQETQYF. The CDR3 DNA sequence: TGTGCCTCAGCTACGGGACAGGGCCAAGAGACCCAGTACTTC.

The chain uses TRBV11-3 and TRBJ1-1; perhaps TRBD1 as D (5 bases). Germline CDR1 and CDR2: SGHNT and YENEEA. The CDR3 sequence is 14 residues long. V lost 5 bases, J lost 1 base, and 11 bases lay in between. CDR3 in amino acids: CASSRGGSNTEAFF. The CDR3 DNA reads TGTGCCAGCAGCCGGGGGGGGTCGAACACTGAAGCTTTCTTT.

This clonotype was seen more than once but under ten times. CDR3 residues: CASSFGQGVGEKLFF. The CDR3 DNA follows: TGCGCCAGCAGCTTTGGACAGGGAGTCGGTGAAAAACTGTTTTTT. The V and J genes are TRBV4-1 and TRBJ1-4; 8 bases agree with TRBD1. This CDR3 contains 15 residues. V shed 5 bases and J 7 bases; nucleotides not matched to a gene: 9. Per the germline V gene, CDR1 is MGHRA and CDR2 is YSYEKL.

The chain uses TRBV24-1 and TRBJ2-3; D not certain. The germline V gene has CDR1 KGHDR and CDR2 SFDVKD. The CDR3 totals 13 residues. Trimming left V 5 bases short and J 0 bases short, with 5 bases between. The CDR3 nucleotides read TGTGCCACCAGTGGTCCGAGCACAGATACGCAGTATTTT. Translating it yields CATSGPSTDTQYF.

This clonotype was seen repeatedly, ten times or more. The chain uses TRBV5-1 and TRBJ2-7, with 8 bases aligning to TRBD1. Germline trimming cut 6 bases from V and 1 base from J; bases unmatched to any gene: 3. Germline V gene lookup returns CDR1 SGHRS and CDR2 YFSETQ. The CDR3 is 13 amino acids. This CDR3 reads CASNGQGSYEQYF. Written as DNA, the CDR3 is TGCGCCAGCAATGGACAGGGATCCTACGAGCAGTACTTC.

This clonotype occurred a few times. This rearrangement joins TRBV28 to TRBJ2-1, with 12 nucleotides matching TRBD2. Germline V gene sequence: CDR1 MDHEN, CDR2 SYDVKM. CDR3 length equals 16 residues. V was pared by 5 bases and J by 7 bases, with 9 bases of the junction left unmatched. The DNA for the CDR3 is TGTGCCAGCAGTAAACCACTAGCGGGAGGAGAGAATGAGCAGTTCTTC. Residues: CASSKPLAGGENEQFF.

The rearrangement joins TRBV6-5 to TRBJ1-4, with D possibly matching TRBD1 (6 bases). CDR3 length: 14 amino acids. Germline V gene data show CDR1 as MNHEY and CDR2 as SVGAGI. V was pared by 2 bases and J by 7 bases, with 11 bases between. Here the CDR3 reads CASSYRGLGEKLFF. CDR3 DNA: TGTGCCAGCAGTTACAGGGGGTTGGGTGAAAAACTGTTTTTT.

This clonotype was observed a few times. The chain combines TRBV11-3 with TRBJ2-1; D may be TRBD2 (5 bases). The CDR3 contains 14 residues. V lost 10 bases and J 5 bases, leaving 18 bases between the germline ends. Germline CDR1 reads SGHNT; CDR2 reads YENEEA. The chain's CDR3 is CATSSRGFDNEQFF. The CDR3 DNA sequence: TGTGCCACCTCCTCTCGGGGTTTTGACAATGAGCAGTTCTTC.

V is TRBV11-3 and J is TRBJ2-1; the D gene could be TRBD1 or TRBD2 (5 bases each). The ends were cut back, 4 bases at V and 4 bases at J, with 11 bases in the middle. The CDR3 covers 14 residues. Germline CDR1 and CDR2: SGHNT and YENEEA. CDR3 nucleotide sequence: TGTGCCAGCAGCTCCCGGGACCTATACAATGAGCAGTTCTTC. It codes for CASSSRDLYNEQFF.

This clonotype has a count of ten or more. V gene TRBV7-8 combines with J gene TRBJ1-4, with D possibly being TRBD1 (5 bases). Trimming cost V 0 bases and J 5 bases, with 25 bases left between them. The CDR3 covers 20 residues. The germline gives CDR1 SGHVS, CDR2 FQNEAQ. The DNA of the CDR3 is TGTGCCAGCAGCTTAGCGCTCGGGGCGCAGATCCTCGACATGAATGAAAAACTGTTTTTT. Translation: CASSLALGAQILDMNEKLFF.

Ten or more counts support this clonotype. V gene TRBV7-9 combines with J gene TRBJ2-7; 10 bases agree with TRBD2. The CDR3 consists of 15 residues. Trimming cost V 5 bases and J 2 bases; bases outside gene matches: 6. Germline V gene sequence: CDR1 SEHNR, CDR2 FQNEAQ (reference sequence). CDR3 loop: CASSPSGRATYEQYF. CDR3 DNA: TGTGCCAGCAGCCCAAGCGGGAGGGCCACCTACGAGCAGTACTTC.

This clonotype showed up many times. The gene calls are TRBV6-4 and TRBJ2-1, with TRBD2 identical over 13 bases. V lost 5 bases to trimming and J lost 5 bases; unmatched junction nucleotides: 12. The CDR3 has 18 residues. Germline V lookup: CDR1 MRHNA, CDR2 SNTAGT. The CDR3 spells CASSLTPAGTSGNNEQFF. CDR3 nucleotide sequence: TGTGCCAGCAGTCTCACCCCCGCCGGGACTAGCGGGAACAATGAGCAGTTCTTC.

This clonotype was observed a few times. The gene calls are TRBV11-3 and TRBJ2-1; weak D call: TRBD1 (5 bases). The CDR3 covers 14 residues. V was cut by 2 bases and J by 6 bases, with 11 bases left in between. The germline CDR1 and CDR2 sequences are SGHNT and YENEEA. CDR3 nucleotides: TGTGCCAGCAGCTTACGCCAGGGTTCCAATGAGCAGTTCTTC. Protein product: CASSLRQGSNEQFF. The complete variable domain, with remaining parts taken from reference TRBV11-3 and TRBJ2-1, reads EAGVVQSPRYKIIEKKQPVAFWCNPISGHNTLYWYLQNLGQGPELLIRYENEEAVDDSQLPKDRFSAERLKGVDSTLKIQPAELGDSAVYLCASSLRQGSNEQFFGPGTRLTVL.

This CDR3 is CASRDSGPGLNEQYF. CDR3 DNA sequence: TGTGCCAGCAGGGATAGCGGGCCGGGCCTAAACGAGCAGTACTTC. The V call is TRBV6-1, the J call TRBJ2-7, with 7 nucleotides matching TRBD2. Trimming took 6 bases from V and 5 from J; bases not matched to a gene: 13. CDR3 length: 15 amino acids. Germline V gene lookup returns CDR1 MNHNS and CDR2 SASEGT.

This clonotype appeared many times. The chain uses TRBV28 and TRBJ2-1; D ambiguous. Germline CDR1 reads MDHEN; CDR2 reads SYDVKM. V gave up 7 bases and J gave up 8 bases, with 9 bases separating them. The CDR3 length is 11 residues. As DNA, the CDR3 is TGTGCCAGCACTGCAATCCATGAGCAGTTCTTC. Translating it yields CASTAIHEQFF.

V usage is TRBV7-8 and J usage is TRBJ2-3; D unclear. Germline V gene sequence: CDR1 SGHVS, CDR2 FQNEAQ. The CDR3 consists of 14 residues. V shed 1 base and J shed 2 bases, with 7 bases lying between them. The CDR3 loop is CASSLVANTDTQYF. The DNA of the CDR3 is TGTGCCAGCAGCTTAGTAGCCAACACAGATACGCAGTATTTT.

This sequence joins TRBV5-1 and TRBJ1-1, with D uncertain. V was shortened by 7 bases and J by 4 bases, with 20 bases between the two germline ends. This CDR3 region has 15 residues. Germline CDR1 and CDR2: SGHRS and YFSETQ. The CDR3, as DNA: TGCGCCAGCTGCAGAGAAGGGAACCCAGCCACTGAAGCTTTCTTT. It specifies CASCREGNPATEAFF.